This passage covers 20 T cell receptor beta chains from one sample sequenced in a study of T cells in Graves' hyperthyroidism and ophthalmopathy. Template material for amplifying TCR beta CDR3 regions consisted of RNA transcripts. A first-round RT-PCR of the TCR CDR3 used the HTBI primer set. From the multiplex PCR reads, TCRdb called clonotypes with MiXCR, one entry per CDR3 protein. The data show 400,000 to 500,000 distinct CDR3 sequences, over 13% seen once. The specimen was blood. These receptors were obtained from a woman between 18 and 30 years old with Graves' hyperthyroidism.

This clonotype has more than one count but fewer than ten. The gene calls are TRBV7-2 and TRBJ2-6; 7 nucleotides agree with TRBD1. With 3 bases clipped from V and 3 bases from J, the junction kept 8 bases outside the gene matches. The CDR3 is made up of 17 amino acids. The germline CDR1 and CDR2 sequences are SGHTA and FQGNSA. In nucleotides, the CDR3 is TGTGCCAGCAGCTTGGTAGGGGGCCTAGGTGGGGCCAACGTCCTGACTTTC. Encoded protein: CASSLVGGLGGANVLTF.

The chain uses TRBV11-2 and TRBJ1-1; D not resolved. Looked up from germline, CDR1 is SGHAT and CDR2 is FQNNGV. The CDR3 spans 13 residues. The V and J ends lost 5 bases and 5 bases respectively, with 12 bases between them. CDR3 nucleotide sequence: TGTGCCAGCAGCCCTCAAGGTCTGACTGAAGCTTTCTTT. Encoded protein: CASSPQGLTEAFF.

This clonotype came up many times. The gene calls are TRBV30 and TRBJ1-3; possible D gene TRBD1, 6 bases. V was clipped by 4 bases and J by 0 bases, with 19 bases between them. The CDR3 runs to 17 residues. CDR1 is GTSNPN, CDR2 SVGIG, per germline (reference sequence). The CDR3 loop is CAWTTPHTGTSGNTIYF. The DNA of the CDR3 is TGTGCCTGGACCACCCCCCACACAGGGACCTCTGGAAACACCATATATTTT. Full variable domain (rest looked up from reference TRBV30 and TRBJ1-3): SQTIHQWPATLVQPVGSPLSLECTVEGTSNPNLYWYRQAAGRGLQLLFYSVGIGQISSEVPQNLSASRPQDRQFILSSKKLLLSDSGFYLCAWTTPHTGTSGNTIYFGEGSWLTVV.

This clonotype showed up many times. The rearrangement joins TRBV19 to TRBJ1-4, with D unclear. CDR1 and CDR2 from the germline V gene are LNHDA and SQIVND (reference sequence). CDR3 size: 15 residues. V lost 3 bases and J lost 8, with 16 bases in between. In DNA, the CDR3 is TGTGCCAGTAGTATCGGCCCAGGTATCGGCGAAAAACTGTTTTTT. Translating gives CASSIGPGIGEKLFF.

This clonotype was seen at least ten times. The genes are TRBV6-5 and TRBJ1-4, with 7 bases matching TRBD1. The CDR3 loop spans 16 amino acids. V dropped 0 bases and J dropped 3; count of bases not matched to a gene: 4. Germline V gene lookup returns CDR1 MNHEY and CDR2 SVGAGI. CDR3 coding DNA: TGTGCCAGCAGTTACTCGATCCAGGGGGCTAATGAAAAACTGTTTTTT. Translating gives CASSYSIQGANEKLFF.

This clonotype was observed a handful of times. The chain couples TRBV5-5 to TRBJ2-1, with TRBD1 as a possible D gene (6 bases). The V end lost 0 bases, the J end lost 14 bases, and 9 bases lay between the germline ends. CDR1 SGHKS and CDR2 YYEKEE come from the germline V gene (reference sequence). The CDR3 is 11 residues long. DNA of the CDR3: TGTGCCAGCAGCTTGGGGGCAGGGGAGTTCTTC. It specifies CASSLGAGEFF.

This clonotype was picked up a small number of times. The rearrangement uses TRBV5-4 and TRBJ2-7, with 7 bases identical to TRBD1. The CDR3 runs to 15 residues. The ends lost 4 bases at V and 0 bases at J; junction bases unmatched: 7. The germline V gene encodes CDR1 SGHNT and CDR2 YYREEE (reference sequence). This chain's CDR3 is CASSPGQESSYEQYF. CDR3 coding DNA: TGTGCCAGCAGCCCTGGACAGGAGAGCTCCTACGAGCAGTACTTC.

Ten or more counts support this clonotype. The CDR3 is CASSLSTGTGETQYF. The CDR3 DNA is TGTGCCAGCAGTTTATCAACGGGGACGGGGGAGACCCAGTACTTC. This rearrangement joins TRBV27 to TRBJ2-5, with D perhaps being TRBD1 or TRBD2 (5 bases each). The CDR3 loop spans 15 amino acids. In germline, CDR1 is MNHEY, CDR2 SMNVEV (reference sequence). The ends were cut back, 0 bases at V and 5 bases at J, with 13 bases in the middle.

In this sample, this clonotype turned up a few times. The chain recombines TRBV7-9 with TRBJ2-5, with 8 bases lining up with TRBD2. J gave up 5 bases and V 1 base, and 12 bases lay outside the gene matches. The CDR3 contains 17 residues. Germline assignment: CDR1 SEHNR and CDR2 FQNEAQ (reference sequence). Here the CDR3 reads CASSLGPSGPGGETQYF. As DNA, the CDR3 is TGTGCCAGCAGCTTAGGCCCTAGCGGGCCTGGGGGGGAGACCCAGTACTTC.

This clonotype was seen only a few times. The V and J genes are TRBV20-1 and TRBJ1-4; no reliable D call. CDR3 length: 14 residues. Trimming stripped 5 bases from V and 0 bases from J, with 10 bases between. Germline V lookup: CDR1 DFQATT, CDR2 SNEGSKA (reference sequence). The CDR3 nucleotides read TGCAGTGCTGCCGCGGTAACAACTAATGAAAAACTGTTTTTT. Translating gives CSAAAVTTNEKLFF.

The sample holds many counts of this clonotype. For the CDR3, the DNA is TGTGCCAGCAGTTCGGGACAGGGAGGCTATGGCTACACCTTC. Encoded protein: CASSSGQGGYGYTF. The chain links TRBV7-9 to TRBJ1-2; TRBD1 matches 9 bases. The CDR3 sequence is 14 residues long. Looked up from germline, CDR1 is SEHNR and CDR2 is FQNEAQ (reference sequence). V trimming: 6 bases; J trimming: 4 bases; junction bases outside the gene matches: 6.

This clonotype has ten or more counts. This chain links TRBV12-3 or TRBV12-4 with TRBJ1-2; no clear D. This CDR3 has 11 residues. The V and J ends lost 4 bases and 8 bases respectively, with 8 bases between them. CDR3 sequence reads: CASSYEGGYTF. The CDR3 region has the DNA TGTGCCAGCAGTTACGAAGGGGGCTACACCTTC.

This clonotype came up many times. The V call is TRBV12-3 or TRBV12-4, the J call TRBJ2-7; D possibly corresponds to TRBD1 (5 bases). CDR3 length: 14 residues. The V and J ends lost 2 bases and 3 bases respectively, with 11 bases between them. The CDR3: CASSLIMDIYEQYF. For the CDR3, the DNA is TGTGCCAGCAGTTTAATAATGGACATCTACGAGCAGTACTTC.

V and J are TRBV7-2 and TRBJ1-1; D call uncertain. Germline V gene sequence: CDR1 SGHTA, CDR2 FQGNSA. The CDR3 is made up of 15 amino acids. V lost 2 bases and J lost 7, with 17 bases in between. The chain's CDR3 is CASSLTGLPTLEAFF. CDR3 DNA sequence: TGTGCCAGCAGCTTAACGGGGTTGCCCACCCTTGAAGCTTTCTTT.

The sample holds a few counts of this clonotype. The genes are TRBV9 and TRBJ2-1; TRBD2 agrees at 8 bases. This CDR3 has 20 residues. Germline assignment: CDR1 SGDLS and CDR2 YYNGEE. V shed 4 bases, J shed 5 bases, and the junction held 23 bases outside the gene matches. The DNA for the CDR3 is TGTGCCAGCAGCTTGCGTCCCAGGGGTGGCGTAACTAGCGGCGACAATGAGCAGTTCTTC. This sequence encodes CASSLRPRGGVTSGDNEQFF. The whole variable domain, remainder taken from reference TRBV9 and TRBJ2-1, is DSGVTQTPKHLITATGQRVTLRCSPRSGDLSVYWYQQSLDQGLQFLIQYYNGEERAKGNILERFSAQQFPDLHSELNLSSLELGDSALYFCASSLRPRGGVTSGDNEQFFGPGTRLTVL.

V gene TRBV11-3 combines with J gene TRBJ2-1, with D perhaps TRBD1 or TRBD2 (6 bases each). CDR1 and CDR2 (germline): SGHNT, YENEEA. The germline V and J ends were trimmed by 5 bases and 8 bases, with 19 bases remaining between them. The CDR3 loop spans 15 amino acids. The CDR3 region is CASSPGGGDTHEQFF. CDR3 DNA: TGTGCCAGCAGCCCCGGGGGCGGGGATACACATGAGCAGTTCTTC.

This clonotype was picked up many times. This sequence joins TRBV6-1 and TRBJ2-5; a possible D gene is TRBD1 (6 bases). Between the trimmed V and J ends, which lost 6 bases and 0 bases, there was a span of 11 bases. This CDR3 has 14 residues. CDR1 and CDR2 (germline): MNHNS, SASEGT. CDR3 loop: CASRPGQHQETQYF. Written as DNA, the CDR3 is TGTGCCAGCAGACCAGGACAGCACCAAGAGACCCAGTACTTC.

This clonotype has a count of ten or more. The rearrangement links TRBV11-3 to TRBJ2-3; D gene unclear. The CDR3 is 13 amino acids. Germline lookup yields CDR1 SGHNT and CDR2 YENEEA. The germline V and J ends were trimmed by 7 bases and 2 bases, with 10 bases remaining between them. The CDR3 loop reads CASTDGVTDTQYF. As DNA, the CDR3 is TGTGCCAGCACCGATGGGGTCACAGATACGCAGTATTTT. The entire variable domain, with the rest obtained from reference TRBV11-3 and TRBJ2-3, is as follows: EAGVVQSPRYKIIEKKQPVAFWCNPISGHNTLYWYLQNLGQGPELLIRYENEEAVDDSQLPKDRFSAERLKGVDSTLKIQPAELGDSAVYLCASTDGVTDTQYFGPGTRLTVL.

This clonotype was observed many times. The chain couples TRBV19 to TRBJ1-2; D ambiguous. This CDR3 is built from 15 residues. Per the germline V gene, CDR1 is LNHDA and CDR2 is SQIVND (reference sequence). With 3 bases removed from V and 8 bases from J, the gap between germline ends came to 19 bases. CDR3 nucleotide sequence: TGTGCCAGTAGTATCATCGCATATGGGCATAGCGGCTACACCTTC. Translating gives CASSIIAYGHSGYTF.

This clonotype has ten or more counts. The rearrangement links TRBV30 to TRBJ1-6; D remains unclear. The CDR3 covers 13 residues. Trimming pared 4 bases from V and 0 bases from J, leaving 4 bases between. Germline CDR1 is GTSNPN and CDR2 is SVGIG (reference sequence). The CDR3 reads CAWMSSYNSPLHF. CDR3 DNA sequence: TGTGCCTGGATGAGCTCCTATAATTCACCCCTCCACTTT.